These 8 T cell receptor beta chains were sequenced from one sample in a study of blood T cells in healthy people across ages. Together with a sample-barcoded 5' primer, a J-beta primer mix was included in a second PCR lasting about 6 to 11 cycles. TCRdb reprocessed the 5' RACE reads with MiXCR, giving one entry per CDR3 protein. The sample records some 1.5 million distinct CDR3 sequences, 28% being singletons. Sequencing was performed on blood. Every receptor here comes from a woman aged 30 to 39 in good health.

This clonotype turned up a few times. V usage is TRBV20-1 and J usage is TRBJ1-1; TRBD1 aligns across 7 bases. Germline V gene sequence: CDR1 DFQATT, CDR2 SNEGSKA (reference sequence). This CDR3 has 13 residues. CDR3 coding DNA: TGCAGCCTACGACAGGGCACGAACACTGAAGCTTTCTTT. Its translation: CSLRQGTNTEAFF.

This clonotype was picked up a small number of times. The genes are TRBV4-2 and TRBJ1-4; a weak D match, TRBD1 (5 bases). The germline CDR1 and CDR2 sequences are LGHNA and YNFKEQ. There are 15 residues in the CDR3. Trimming pared 4 bases from V and 5 bases from J, leaving 14 bases between. In DNA form, the CDR3 reads TGTGCCAGCAGCCGCTTCGCACGGACAAATGAAAAACTGTTTTTT. Translating it yields CASSRFARTNEKLFF.

This clonotype was detected only a few times. V gene TRBV12-3 or TRBV12-4 combines with J gene TRBJ1-3; D is ambiguous. V was trimmed by 4 bases and J by 4 bases, leaving 14 bases between them. The CDR3 contains 15 residues. CDR3 residues: CASSSSRAVGNTIYF. The CDR3, as DNA: TGTGCCAGCAGTTCAAGTCGGGCTGTCGGAAACACCATATATTTT.

This clonotype was seen a handful of times. A junction boundary mismatches the germline segment, possibly from a read error. V gene TRBV20-1 combines with J gene TRBJ2-4; TRBD1 matches 8 bases. Germline V gene lookup returns CDR1 DFQATT and CDR2 SNEGSKA (reference sequence). This CDR3 contains 11 residues. CDR3 DNA sequence: TGCAGGGCTAGGCACAGGGGGGAACAGTACTTC. Protein product: CRARHRGEQYF.

The table lists this clonotype with a few counts. The V call is TRBV30, the J call TRBJ2-7; D ambiguous. Germline V lookup: CDR1 GTSNPN, CDR2 SVGIG (reference sequence). This CDR3 region has 14 residues. Trimming shortened V by 0 bases and J by 5 bases, and 14 bases separated the two germline ends. The CDR3 nucleotides are TGTGCCTGGAGTGTCCGGATAATCACCCACGAGCAGTACTTC. Translated: CAWSVRIITHEQYF.

Points on this clonotype: Mismatch with germline at one junction end may stem from a read error. CDR3 sequence reads: CASRESGRRETQYF. CDR3 nucleotides: TGCGCCAGCAGGGAGTCCGGACGGAGGGAGACCCAGTACTTC. J is TRBJ2-5 and V is TRBV10-1, with D tentatively TRBD2 (5 bases). The CDR3 has 14 residues. Germline-derived CDR1 and CDR2 are WNHNN and SYGVQD (reference sequence).

This clonotype was detected only once. Being one base from a much bigger clone, this may be a read error. The V gene is TRBV5-1, the J gene TRBJ1-2; unclear D gene. CDR1 and CDR2 from the germline V gene are SGHRS and YFSETQ. The CDR3 has 15 residues. The CDR3 DNA reads as TGCGCCGGCAGCTTGCGTCCGGATGGGAACTATGGCTACACCTTC. Its translation is CAGSLRPDGNYGYTF.

This clonotype was picked up many times. This sequence joins TRBV29-1 and TRBJ2-6; D gene ambiguous. Trimming removed 5 bases at V and 0 bases at J, with 5 bases between. From germline, CDR1 is SQVTM and CDR2 ANQGSEA. CDR3 length: 13 amino acids. The CDR3 nucleotides read TGCAGCGTTAAGGACTCTGGGGCCAACGTCCTGACTTTC. This translates into CSVKDSGANVLTF.